The next 15 T cell receptor beta chains were all read from a single sample in a study of blood T cell repertoires in COVID-19. Here immunoSEQ multiplex PCR was the method, and the copy in TCRdb shows in-frame clones only, minus some. The data hold around 300,000 clones, with just over 85% observed a single time. The source material was peripheral blood. Source of these receptors: a woman in her thirties with active or convalescent COVID-19.

A few counts support this clone. The chain links TRBV27 to TRBJ1-2; 10 positions agree with TRBD1. Germline V CDR1 and CDR2: MNHEY, SMNVEV (reference sequence). With 6 bases clipped from V and 8 bases from J, the junction kept 9 bases outside the gene matches. The length of the CDR3 is 14 residues. CDR3 amino acids: CASSSGTGEEGYTF. The CDR3 DNA reads TGTGCCAGCAGCTCCGGGACAGGGGAAGAGGGCTACACCTTC.

This chain uses TRBV24-1 with TRBJ1-5; no firm D call. Trimming shortened V by 9 bases and J by 3 bases, and 14 bases separated the two germline ends. This CDR3 is built from 14 residues. Germline-derived CDR1 and CDR2 are KGHDR and SFDVKD. The CDR3 DNA sequence: TGTGCCACCGCGGGCAGATGGAACAATCAGCCCCAGCATTTT. Translating it yields CATAGRWNNQPQHF.

The chain uses TRBV27 and TRBJ1-1; no clear D gene. Trimming pared 8 bases from V and 0 bases from J, leaving 19 bases between. CDR1 is MNHEY, CDR2 SMNVEV, per germline (reference sequence). The CDR3 sequence is 16 residues long. The DNA of the CDR3 is TGTGCCAGCCCCTCCCCGCTGGCACCCTTGAACACTGAAGCTTTCTTT. Protein: CASPSPLAPLNTEAFF.

The rearrangement uses TRBV19 and TRBJ1-6; 10 bases line up with TRBD1. The CDR3 runs 16 residues. V shed 6 bases and J 5 bases; nucleotides not matched to a gene: 7. Germline V lookup: CDR1 LNHDA, CDR2 SQIVND (reference sequence). Here the CDR3 reads CASSPSGTGDNSPLHF. Here the CDR3 DNA reads TGTGCCAGTAGCCCTTCCGGGACAGGGGATAATTCACCCCTCCACTTT.

The gene calls are TRBV19 and TRBJ1-6; 7 nucleotides agree with TRBD1. CDR3 size: 12 residues. The germline V gene encodes CDR1 LNHDA and CDR2 SQIVND (reference sequence). Germline trimming cut 6 bases from V and 9 bases from J; bases unmatched to any gene: 2. The CDR3 DNA sequence: TGTGCCAGTAGCCGACAGGGTTCACCCCTCCACTTT. Translated: CASSRQGSPLHF.

V usage is TRBV11-2 and J usage is TRBJ2-1, with 8 bases matching TRBD2. Per germline, CDR1 SGHAT and CDR2 FQNNGV. The junction had 5 bases not matched to a gene; V was cut back by 3 bases and J by 4 bases. The CDR3 is 15 residues long. CDR3 DNA: TGTGCCAGCAGCTTGGCTAGCGGGCGATACAATGAGCAGTTCTTC. It specifies CASSLASGRYNEQFF.

The chain uses TRBV6-5 and TRBJ1-4; D perhaps matches TRBD1 (6 bases). This CDR3 comprises 15 residues. The ends were cut back, 7 bases at V and 8 bases at J, with 20 bases in the middle. Germline assignment: CDR1 MNHEY and CDR2 SVGAGI. The DNA for the CDR3 is TGTGCCAGCACCGGCGGCGGGGGGCGCGGGGAAAAACTGTTTTTT. This encodes CASTGGGGRGEKLFF.

The chain recombines TRBV4-3 with TRBJ2-2; 12 nucleotides agree with TRBD2. The CDR3 is 20 amino acids. Germline V gene lookup returns CDR1 LGHNA and CDR2 YSLEER. V gave up 4 bases and J gave up 1 base; unmatched junction bases: 13. This CDR3 is CASSPPRRTSGAENTGELFF. The CDR3 nucleotides are TGCGCCAGCAGCCCGCCCCGACGGACTAGCGGGGCCGAGAACACCGGGGAGCTGTTTTTT.

The V call is TRBV15, the J call TRBJ2-6, with a weak D call TRBD1 (5 bases). This CDR3 comprises 15 residues. Germline assignment: CDR1 LNHNV and CDR2 YYDKDF (reference sequence). The V end was cut by 5 bases, the J end by 3 bases, with 11 bases between. The CDR3 spells CATSPRGFGANVLTF. In DNA, the CDR3 is TGTGCCACCAGCCCTAGGGGCTTTGGGGCCAACGTCCTGACTTTC.

The V call is TRBV28, the J call TRBJ1-1; D ambiguous. Trimming took off 7 bases at V and 11 bases at J, with 14 bases between the two ends. Germline V gene sequence: CDR1 MDHEN, CDR2 SYDVKM. This CDR3 spans 11 amino acids. The DNA of the CDR3 is TGTGCCAGCATTAGGCAACAGAAGGCTTTCTTT. This translates into CASIRQQKAFF. The full variable domain, rest sourced from reference TRBV28 and TRBJ1-1, is DVKVTQSSRYLVKRTGEKVFLECVQDMDHENMFWYRQDPGLGLRLIYFSYDVKMKEKGDIPEGYSVSREKKERFSLILESASTNQTSMYLCASIRQQKAFFGQGTRLTVV.

V usage is TRBV7-2 and J usage is TRBJ1-4; unclear D gene. CDR3 length equals 17 residues. Germline V CDR1 and CDR2: SGHTA, FQGNSA. Trimming removed 2 bases from V and 2 bases from J, with 15 bases in between. DNA of the CDR3: TGTGCCAGCAGCTTATATCGGCTCCCCAGGACTAATGAAAAACTGTTTTTT. It specifies CASSLYRLPRTNEKLFF. Full variable domain (outside the CDR3, taken from reference TRBV7-2 and TRBJ1-4): GAGVSQSPSNKVTEKGKDVELRCDPISGHTALYWYRQSLGQGLEFLIYFQGNSAPDKSGLPSDRFSAERTGGSVSTLTIQRTQQEDSAVYLCASSLYRLPRTNEKLFFGSGTQLSVL.

V is TRBV19 and J is TRBJ1-2; 7 bases agree with TRBD1. V was clipped by 8 bases and J by 4 bases; unmatched bases: 10. Germline V lookup: CDR1 LNHDA, CDR2 SQIVND (reference sequence). There are 14 residues in the CDR3. CDR3 nucleotides: TGTGCCAGTTTTCCTGGACAGGCCGCCTATGGCTACACCTTC. It codes for CASFPGQAAYGYTF.

CDR3 nucleotide sequence: TGTGCCAGCAGCCGCAGGGGGCCTCGAAACACCATATATTTT. Its translation: CASSRRGPRNTIYF. The chain uses TRBV5-6 and TRBJ1-3; 8 nucleotides align to TRBD1. Germline lookup yields CDR1 SGHDT and CDR2 YYEEEE. The CDR3 covers 14 residues. V lost 4 bases to trimming and J lost 5 bases; unmatched junction nucleotides: 5.

The rearrangement joins TRBV13 to TRBJ1-2; 8 bases fit TRBD1. Unmatched junction bases numbered 12, after V lost 5 bases and J lost 7 bases. From germline, CDR1 is PRHDT and CDR2 FYEKMQ (reference sequence). The CDR3 consists of 15 residues. For the CDR3, the DNA is TGTGCCAGCAGCGTCACAGGGGGGGCATCGAGTGGCTACACCTTC. Encoded protein: CASSVTGGASSGYTF.

V is TRBV6-2 or TRBV6-3 and J is TRBJ2-1; no clear D. The germline V and J ends were trimmed by 0 bases and 2 bases, with 20 bases remaining between them. Germline lookup yields CDR1 MNHEY and CDR2 SVGEGT. The CDR3 sequence is 19 residues long. CDR3 amino acids: CASSYSGPLTADPYNEQFF. As DNA, the CDR3 is TGTGCCAGCAGTTACTCGGGCCCCCTCACAGCCGACCCCTACAATGAGCAGTTCTTC.